Listed here is a single T cell receptor beta chain. The antigen is unknown. This sample is drawn from a study of vaccination and CD4 T cells after COVID-19. Study as a whole: The convalescents included six males and four females, and among them two were Hispanic while seven were Caucasian. Cells were stimulated with overlapping spike peptides from SARS-CoV-2, HCoV-NL63, HCoV-OC43 and HCoV-229E.

The assay that was used to sequence DNA from cultured CD4+ T cells was the Oncomine TCR Beta short-read assay. The genomic DNA was obtained from cultured CD4+ T cells by extraction with the QIAamp micro DNA kit. TCRdb passed the PCR reads through MiXCR, listing each CDR3 protein once. The sample lists approximately 20,000 distinct CDR3 sequences, under 50% occurring once. The treatment denotes: approximately nine-day PBMC culture with coronavirus spike peptide pools or control peptides (ViraFEST assay). Trimming took 1 base from V and 7 from J; bases not matched to a gene: 1. Germline V gene lookup returns CDR1 SGHDT and CDR2 YYEEEE. The CDR3 loop spans 12 amino acids. Regarding the study as a whole: Convalescent patients' vaccine-specific clones were spike mono-reactive in 304 of 307 cases.

The chain is built from TRBV5-6 and TRBJ1-1; the match to TRBD1 covers 7 bases. Sequencing used CD4+ T cells from blood, cultured in vitro, obtained after SARS-CoV-2 vaccination. The clonotype comes from a human donor who had recovered from COVID-19. The CDR3 is CASSLTGVEAFF. In nucleotides, the CDR3 is TGTGCCAGCAGCTTGACAGGGGTTGAAGCTTTCTTT.